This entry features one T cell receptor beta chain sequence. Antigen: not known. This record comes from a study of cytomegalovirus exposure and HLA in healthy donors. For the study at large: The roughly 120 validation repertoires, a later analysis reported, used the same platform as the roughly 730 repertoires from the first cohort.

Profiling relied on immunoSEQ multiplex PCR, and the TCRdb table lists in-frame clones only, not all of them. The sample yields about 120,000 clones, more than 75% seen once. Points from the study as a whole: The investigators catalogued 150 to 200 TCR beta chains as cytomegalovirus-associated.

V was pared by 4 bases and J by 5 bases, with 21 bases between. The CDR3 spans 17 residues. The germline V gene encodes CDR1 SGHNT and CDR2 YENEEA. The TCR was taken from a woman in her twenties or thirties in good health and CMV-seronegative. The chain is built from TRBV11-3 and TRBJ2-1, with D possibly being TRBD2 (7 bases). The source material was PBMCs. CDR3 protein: CASSSRWGGQSNNEQFF. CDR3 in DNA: TGTGCCAGCAGCTCACGCTGGGGGGGGCAAAGCAACAATGAGCAGTTCTTC. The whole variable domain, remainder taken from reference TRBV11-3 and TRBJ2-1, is EAGVVQSPRYKIIEKKQPVAFWCNPISGHNTLYWYLQNLGQGPELLIRYENEEAVDDSQLPKDRFSAERLKGVDSTLKIQPAELGDSAVYLCASSSRWGGQSNNEQFFGPGTRLTVL.